This T cell receptor (beta chain) emerged from a study of cytomegalovirus exposure and HLA in healthy donors. Study-wide context: A previous analysis identified 100 million to 120 million unique TCR beta sequences derived from approximately 190 million T cells.

The CDR3 totals 15 residues. The germline V gene has CDR1 MDHEN and CDR2 SYDVKM. Trimming took off 5 bases at V and 0 bases at J, with 13 bases between the two ends. Regarding this clone: The antigen is undetermined.

General study results and limits: Confirmation in vitro established that a few CMV-associated chains were specific for CMV antigens. When a later analysis was performed, an Asian-associated ancestry cluster reportedly had fewer N-insertions than the approximately 680-donor mean.

Primers for the PCR totalled 60 Vbeta and 13 Jbeta. Produced via immunoSEQ multiplex PCR; TCRdb's table is partial and in-frame only. The repertoire includes around 120,000 clones, just under 80% of them detected once, and less than 2% sits in the top ten. The material sequenced was PBMCs. The chain couples TRBV28 to TRBJ1-1, with D uncertain. The sequence was obtained from a woman aged 40 to 49 in good health and CMV-seronegative. The CDR3 protein is CASSPLRDMNTEAFF. DNA for the CDR3: TGTGCCAGCAGTCCCTTGAGGGATATGAACACTGAAGCTTTCTTT.